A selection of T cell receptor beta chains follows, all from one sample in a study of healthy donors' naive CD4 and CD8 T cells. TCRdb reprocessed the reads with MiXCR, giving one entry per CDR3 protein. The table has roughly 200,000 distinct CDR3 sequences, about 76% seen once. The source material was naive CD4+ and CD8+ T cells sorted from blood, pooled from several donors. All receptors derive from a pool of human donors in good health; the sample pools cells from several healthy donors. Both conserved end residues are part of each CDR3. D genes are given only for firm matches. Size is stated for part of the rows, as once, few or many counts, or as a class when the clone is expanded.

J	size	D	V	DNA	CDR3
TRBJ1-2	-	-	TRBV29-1	TGCAGCGTTGTGAGGGCAAGTAATGGCTACACCTTC	CSVVRASNGYTF
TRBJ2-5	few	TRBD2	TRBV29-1	TGCAGCGCTGGGAAAGCGGGAAGGGGAGAGACCCAGTACTTC	CSAGKAGRGETQYF
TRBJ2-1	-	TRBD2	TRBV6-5	TGTGCCACAACTAGCGGGAGCCTCAATGAGCAGTTCTTC	CATTSGSLNEQFF
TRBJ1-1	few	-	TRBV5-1	TGCGCCAGCAGCTTGAGTCAGGCCTTCACTGAAGCTTTCTTT	CASSLSQAFTEAFF
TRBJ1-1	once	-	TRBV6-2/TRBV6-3	TGTGCCAGCAGTTTGTGGGGAGGAGGAACTGAAGCTTTCTTT	CASSLWGGGTEAFF
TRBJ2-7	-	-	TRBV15	TGTGCCACCAGCAGATATGGCTCCTACGAGCAGTACTTC	CATSRYGSYEQYF
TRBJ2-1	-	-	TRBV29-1	TGCAGCGTTAGGGTGCACAATGAGCAGTTCTTC	CSVRVHNEQFF
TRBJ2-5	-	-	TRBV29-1	TGCAGCGTTTCTCACCCCTTGCGGGAGACCCAGTACTTC	CSVSHPLRETQYF
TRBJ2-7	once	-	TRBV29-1	TGCAGCGTTACCGTCGGGGTCTACGAGCAGTACTTC	CSVTVGVYEQYF
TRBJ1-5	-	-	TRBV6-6	TGTGCCAGCAGCGCAAGGGGCAATCAGCCCCAGCATTTT	CASSARGNQPQHF
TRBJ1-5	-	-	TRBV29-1	TGCAGCGTTGGTGAGACCAGCAATCAGCCCCAGCATTTT	CSVGETSNQPQHF
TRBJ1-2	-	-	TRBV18	TGTGCCAGCTCACCCCCGGCAGCCACGAACTATGGCTACACCTTC	CASSPPAATNYGYTF
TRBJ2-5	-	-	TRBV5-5	TGTGCCAGCAGCGAACAGGGTCTAGGTTGGGAGACCCAGTACTTC	CASSEQGLGWETQYF
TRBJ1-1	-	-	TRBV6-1	TGTGCCAGCAACACACAGGTTGAAGCTTTCTTT	CASNTQVEAFF
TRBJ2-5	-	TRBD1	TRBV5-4	TGTGCCAGCAGCCGTCCCGGGACAGCTGAGGAGACCCAGTACTTC	CASSRPGTAEETQYF
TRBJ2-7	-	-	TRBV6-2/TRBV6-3	TGTGCCAGCAGAGCGTCCAGCGAATACGAGCAGTACTTC	CASRASSEYEQYF
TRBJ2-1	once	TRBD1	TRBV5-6	TGTGCCAGCAGCCTGCGGACAGGGTTCAATGAGCAGTTCTTC	CASSLRTGFNEQFF
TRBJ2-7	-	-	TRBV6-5	TGTGCCAGCAGTTACTCGTTACTGAGCTCCTACGAGCAGTACTTC	CASSYSLLSSYEQYF
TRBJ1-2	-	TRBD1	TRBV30	TGTGCCTGGAGTAGACAGGGGGCGCTTGGCTACACCTTC	CAWSRQGALGYTF
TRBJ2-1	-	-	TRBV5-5	TGTGCCAGCAGTTCCTGGATGGGCGGGGATGAGCAGTTCTTC	CASSSWMGGDEQFF
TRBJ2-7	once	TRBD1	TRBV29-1	TGCAGCGTTGTATGGGGGACAGGCTACGAGCAGTACTTC	CSVVWGTGYEQYF
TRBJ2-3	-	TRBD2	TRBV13	TGTGCCAGCAGTCCCGGGACTAGCGGCACAGATACGCAGTATTTT	CASSPGTSGTDTQYF
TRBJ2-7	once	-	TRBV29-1	TGCAGCGCCCGGATTCGGGACACTGTCGACGAGCAGTACTTC	CSARIRDTVDEQYF
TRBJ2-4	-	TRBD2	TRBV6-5	TGTGCCAGCAGCCTAGGACTAGCGGGAGGTACCAAAAACATTCAGTACTTC	CASSLGLAGGTKNIQYF
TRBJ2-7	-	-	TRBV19	TGTGCCAGTAGTATGGGCTCTGAAGTCTACGAGCAGTACTTC	CASSMGSEVYEQYF
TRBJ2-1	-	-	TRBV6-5	TGTGCCAGCAGAGACAGTACTTCCTACAATGAGCAGTTCTTC	CASRDSTSYNEQFF
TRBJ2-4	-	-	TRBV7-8	TGTGCCAGCACCCCCGAGTCGGGACTAGCCAAAAACATTCAGTACTTC	CASTPESGLAKNIQYF
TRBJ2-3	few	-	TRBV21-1	TGTGCCAGCAGTCCACTCGGCGGGAGCACAGATACGCAGTATTTT	CASSPLGGSTDTQYF
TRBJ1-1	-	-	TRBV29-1	TGCAGCGTGCCGGGGGGCCGATTTGAAGCTTTCTTT	CSVPGGRFEAFF
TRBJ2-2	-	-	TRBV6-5	TGTGCCAGCACTATAGGGGAAACGAACACCGGGGAGCTGTTTTTT	CASTIGETNTGELFF
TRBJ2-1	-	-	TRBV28	TGTGCCAGCAGTCCGACTATAGCGACCAATGAGCAGTTCTTC	CASSPTIATNEQFF
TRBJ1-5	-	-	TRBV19	TGTGCCAGTAGTATAGATCTTTTTGAGGAATGGCCCCAGCATTTT	CASSIDLFEEWPQHF
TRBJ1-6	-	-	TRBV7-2	TGTGCCAGCAGCAAAGCCGGGATGACGGAGCCGCTACCCCTCCACTTT	CASSKAGMTEPLPLHF
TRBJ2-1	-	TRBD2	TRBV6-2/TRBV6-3	TGTGCCAGCAGTTACCCTTCAAAGACTAGCGTCTGGGGTGAGCAGTTCTTC	CASSYPSKTSVWGEQFF
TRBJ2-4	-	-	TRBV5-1	TGCGCCAGCAGGATAGACCCACCGGGGAACATTCAGTACTTC	CASRIDPPGNIQYF
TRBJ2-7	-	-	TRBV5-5	TGTGCCAGCAGCCGGGCACTCCGAAGGGGCTACGAGCAGTACTTC	CASSRALRRGYEQYF
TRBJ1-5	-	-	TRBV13	TGTGCCAGCAGCTTAGGCCCCCGAGGGCCCCAGCATTTT	CASSLGPRGPQHF
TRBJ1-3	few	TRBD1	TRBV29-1	TGCAGCGTGGTCACAGGGGTGGGAAACACCATATATTTT	CSVVTGVGNTIYF
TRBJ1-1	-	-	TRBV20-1	TGCAGTGCTAGACGGAGGGCGGATACTGAAGCTTTCTTT	CSARRRADTEAFF
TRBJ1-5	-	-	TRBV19	TGTGCCAGTAGTATCACAGGGAAGCCCCAGCATTTT	CASSITGKPQHF
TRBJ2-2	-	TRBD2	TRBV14	TGTGCCAGCAGCCATGGACTAGCGGGAGGGCGGTGGACCGGGGAGCTGTTTTTT	CASSHGLAGGRWTGELFF